This note documents a single TCR beta chain sequence. PCR employed 60 Vbeta and 13 Jbeta primers. Original handling: Unique TCR beta chains totaled some 78 million in a later count, with about 11 million of them shared. The assay was immunoSEQ multiplex PCR, and TCRdb's table has in-frame clones only and misses some. D and trimming come from the DNA, and the V and J calls and clone size come from that table. The sample shows tens of thousands of clones, 75% to 85% of them seen only once. The record originates from a study of cytomegalovirus exposure and HLA in healthy donors. Source material: PBMCs. This receptor was identified in a female donor in good health and CMV-seronegative.

The CDR3 region has the DNA TGCAGCTTCCGGGACAGCAGTGAAAAACTGTTTTTT. Protein sequence: CSFRDSSEKLFF. The V and J genes are TRBV29-1 and TRBJ1-4; 7 bases are a match to TRBD1. Germline V gene sequence: CDR1 SQVTM, CDR2 ANQGSEA. V shed 8 bases, J shed 7 bases, and the junction held 7 bases outside the gene matches. The CDR3 is made up of 12 amino acids.